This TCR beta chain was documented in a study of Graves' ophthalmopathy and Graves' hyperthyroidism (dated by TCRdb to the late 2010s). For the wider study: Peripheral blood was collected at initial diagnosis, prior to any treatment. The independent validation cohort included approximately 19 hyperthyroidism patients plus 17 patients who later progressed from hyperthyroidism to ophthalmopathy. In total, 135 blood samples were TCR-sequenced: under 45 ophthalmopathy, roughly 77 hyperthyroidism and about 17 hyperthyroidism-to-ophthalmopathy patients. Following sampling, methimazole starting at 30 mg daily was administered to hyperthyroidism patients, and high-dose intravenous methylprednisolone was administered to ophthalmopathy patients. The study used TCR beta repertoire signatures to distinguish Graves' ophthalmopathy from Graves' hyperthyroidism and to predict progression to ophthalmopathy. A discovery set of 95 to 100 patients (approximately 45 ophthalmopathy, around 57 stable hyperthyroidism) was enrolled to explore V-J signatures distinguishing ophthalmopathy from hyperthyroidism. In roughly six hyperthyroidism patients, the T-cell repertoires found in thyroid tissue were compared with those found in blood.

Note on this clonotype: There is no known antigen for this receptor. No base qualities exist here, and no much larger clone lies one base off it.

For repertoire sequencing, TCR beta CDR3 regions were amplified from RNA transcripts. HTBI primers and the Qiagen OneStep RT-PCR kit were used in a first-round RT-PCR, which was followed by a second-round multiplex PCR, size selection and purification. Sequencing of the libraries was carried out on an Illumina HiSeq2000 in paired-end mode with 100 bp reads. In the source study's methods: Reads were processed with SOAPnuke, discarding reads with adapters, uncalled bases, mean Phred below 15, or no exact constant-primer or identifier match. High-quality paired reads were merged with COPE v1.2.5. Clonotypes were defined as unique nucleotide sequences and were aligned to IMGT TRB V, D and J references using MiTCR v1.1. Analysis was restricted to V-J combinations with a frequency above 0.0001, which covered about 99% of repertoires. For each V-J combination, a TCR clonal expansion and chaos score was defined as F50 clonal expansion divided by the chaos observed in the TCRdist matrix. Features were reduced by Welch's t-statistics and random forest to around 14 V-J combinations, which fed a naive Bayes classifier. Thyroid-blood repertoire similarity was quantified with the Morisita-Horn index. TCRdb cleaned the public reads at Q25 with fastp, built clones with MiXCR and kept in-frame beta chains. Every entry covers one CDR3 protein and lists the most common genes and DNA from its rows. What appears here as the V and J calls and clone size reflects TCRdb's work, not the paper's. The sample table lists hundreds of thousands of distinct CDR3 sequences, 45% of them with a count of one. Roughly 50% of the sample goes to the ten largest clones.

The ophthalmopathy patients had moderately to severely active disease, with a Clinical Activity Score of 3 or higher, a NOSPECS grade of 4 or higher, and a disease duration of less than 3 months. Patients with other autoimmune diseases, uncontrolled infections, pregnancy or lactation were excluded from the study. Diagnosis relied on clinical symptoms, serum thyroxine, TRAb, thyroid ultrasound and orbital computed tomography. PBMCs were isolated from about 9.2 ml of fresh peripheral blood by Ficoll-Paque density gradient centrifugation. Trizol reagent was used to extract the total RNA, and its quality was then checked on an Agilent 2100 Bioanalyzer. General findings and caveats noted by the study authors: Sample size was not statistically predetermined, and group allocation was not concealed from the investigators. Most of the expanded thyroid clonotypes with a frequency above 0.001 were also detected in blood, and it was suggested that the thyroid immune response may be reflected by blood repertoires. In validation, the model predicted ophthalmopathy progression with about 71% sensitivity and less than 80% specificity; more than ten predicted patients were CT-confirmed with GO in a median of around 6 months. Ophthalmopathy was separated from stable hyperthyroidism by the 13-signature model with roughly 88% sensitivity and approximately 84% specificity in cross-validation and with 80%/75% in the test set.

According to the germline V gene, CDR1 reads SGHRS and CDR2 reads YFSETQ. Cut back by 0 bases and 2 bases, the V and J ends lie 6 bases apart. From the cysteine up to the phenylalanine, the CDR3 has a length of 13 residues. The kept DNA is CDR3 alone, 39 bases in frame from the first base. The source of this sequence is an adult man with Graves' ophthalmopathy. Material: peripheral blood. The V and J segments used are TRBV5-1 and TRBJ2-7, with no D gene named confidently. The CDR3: CASSLGSAYEQYF. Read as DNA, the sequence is TGCGCCAGCAGCTTGGGTAGTGCCTACGAGCAGTACTTC.